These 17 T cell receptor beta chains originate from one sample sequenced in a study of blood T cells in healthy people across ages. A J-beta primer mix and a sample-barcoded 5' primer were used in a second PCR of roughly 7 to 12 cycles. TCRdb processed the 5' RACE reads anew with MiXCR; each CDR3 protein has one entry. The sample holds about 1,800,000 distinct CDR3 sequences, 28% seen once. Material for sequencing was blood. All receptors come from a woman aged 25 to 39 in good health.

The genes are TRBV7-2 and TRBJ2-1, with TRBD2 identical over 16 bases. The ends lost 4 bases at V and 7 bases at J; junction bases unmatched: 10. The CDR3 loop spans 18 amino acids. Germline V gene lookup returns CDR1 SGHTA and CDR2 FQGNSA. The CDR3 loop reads CASSSGLAGGPRGNEQFF. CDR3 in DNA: TGTGCCAGCAGCTCGGGACTAGCGGGAGGGCCAAGGGGAAATGAGCAGTTCTTC. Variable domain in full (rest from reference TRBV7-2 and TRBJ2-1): GAGVSQSPSNKVTEKGKDVELRCDPISGHTALYWYRQSLGQGLEFLIYFQGNSAPDKSGLPSDRFSAERTGGSVSTLTIQRTQQEDSAVYLCASSSGLAGGPRGNEQFFGPGTRLTVL.

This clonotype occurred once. The CDR3 protein is CASSSKGNTIYF. CDR3 DNA: TGTGCCAGCAGCTCAAAGGGAAACACCATATATTTT. The rearrangement links TRBV11-2 to TRBJ1-3; the D is unclear. The V end lost 4 bases, the J end lost 4 bases, and 5 bases lay between the germline ends. The germline V gene has CDR1 SGHAT and CDR2 FQNNGV. The CDR3 has 12 residues.

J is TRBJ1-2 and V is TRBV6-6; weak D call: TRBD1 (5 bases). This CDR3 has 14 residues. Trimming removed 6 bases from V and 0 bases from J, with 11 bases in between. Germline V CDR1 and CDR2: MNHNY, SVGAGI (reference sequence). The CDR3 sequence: CASSRSGPNYGYTF. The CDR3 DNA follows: TGTGCCAGCAGCCGATCAGGGCCTAACTATGGCTACACCTTC.

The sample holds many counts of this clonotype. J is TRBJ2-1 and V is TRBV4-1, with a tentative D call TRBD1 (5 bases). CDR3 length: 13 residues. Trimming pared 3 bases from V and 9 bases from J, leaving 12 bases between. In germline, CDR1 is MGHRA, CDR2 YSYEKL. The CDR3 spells CASSHRGWAEQFF. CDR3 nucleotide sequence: TGCGCCAGCAGCCATAGGGGATGGGCTGAGCAGTTCTTC.

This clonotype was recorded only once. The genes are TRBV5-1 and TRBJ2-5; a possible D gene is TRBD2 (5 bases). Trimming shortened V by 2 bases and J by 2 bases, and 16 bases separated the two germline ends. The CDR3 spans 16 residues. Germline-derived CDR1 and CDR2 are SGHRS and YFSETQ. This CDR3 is CASSFSSRTLQETQYF. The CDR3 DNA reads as TGCGCCAGCAGCTTTTCATCTCGGACTCTACAAGAGACCCAGTACTTC. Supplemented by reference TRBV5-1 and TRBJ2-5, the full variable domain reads KAGVTQTPRYLIKTRGQQVTLSCSPISGHRSVSWYQQTPGQGLQFLFEYFSETQRNKGNFPGRFSGRQFSNSRSEMNVSTLELGDSALYLCASSFSSRTLQETQYFGPGTRLLVL.

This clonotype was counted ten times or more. DNA of the CDR3: TGTGCCAGCAGTGGTGGGGGCCCAAACATTCAGTACTTC. This gives the protein CASSGGGPNIQYF. The chain joins TRBV28 to TRBJ2-4, with D maybe TRBD1 (6 bases). V was shortened by 5 bases and J by 6 bases, with 11 bases between the two germline ends. The CDR3 has 13 residues. Germline CDR1 MDHEN, CDR2 SYDVKM.

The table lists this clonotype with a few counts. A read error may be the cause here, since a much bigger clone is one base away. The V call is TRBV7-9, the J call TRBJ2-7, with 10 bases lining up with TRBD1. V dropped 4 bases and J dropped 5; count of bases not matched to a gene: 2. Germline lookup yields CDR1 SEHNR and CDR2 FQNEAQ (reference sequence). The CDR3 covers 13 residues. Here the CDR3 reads CASSSTGGDEQYF. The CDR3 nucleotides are TGTGCCAGCAGCTCGACAGGGGGCGACGAGCAGTACTTC.

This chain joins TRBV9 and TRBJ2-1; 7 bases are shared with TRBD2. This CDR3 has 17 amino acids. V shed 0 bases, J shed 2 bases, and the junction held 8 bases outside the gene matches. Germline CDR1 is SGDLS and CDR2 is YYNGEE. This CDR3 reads CASSVGGRGGPYNEQFF. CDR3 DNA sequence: TGTGCCAGCAGCGTAGGAGGGAGGGGCGGGCCCTACAATGAGCAGTTCTTC.

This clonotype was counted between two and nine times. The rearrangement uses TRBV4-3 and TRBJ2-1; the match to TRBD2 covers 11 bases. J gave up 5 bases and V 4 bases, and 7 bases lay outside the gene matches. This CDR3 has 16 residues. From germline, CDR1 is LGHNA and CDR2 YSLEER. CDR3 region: CASSRSSGRLDNEQFF. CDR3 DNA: TGCGCCAGCAGCCGCTCTAGCGGGAGGCTTGACAATGAGCAGTTCTTC.

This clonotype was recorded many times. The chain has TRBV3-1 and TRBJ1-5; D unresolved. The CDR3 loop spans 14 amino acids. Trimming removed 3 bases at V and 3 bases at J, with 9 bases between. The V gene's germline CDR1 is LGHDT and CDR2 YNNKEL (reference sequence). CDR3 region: CASSQAGNNQPQHF. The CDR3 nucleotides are TGTGCCAGCAGCCAGGCGGGCAACAATCAGCCCCAGCATTTT.

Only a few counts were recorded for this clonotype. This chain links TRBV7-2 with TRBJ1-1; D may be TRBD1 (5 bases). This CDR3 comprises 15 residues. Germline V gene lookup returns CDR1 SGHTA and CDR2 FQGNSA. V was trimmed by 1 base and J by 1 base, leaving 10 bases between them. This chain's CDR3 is CASSLVPRENTEAFF. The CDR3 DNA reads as TGTGCCAGCAGCTTAGTGCCCAGGGAGAACACTGAAGCTTTCTTT.

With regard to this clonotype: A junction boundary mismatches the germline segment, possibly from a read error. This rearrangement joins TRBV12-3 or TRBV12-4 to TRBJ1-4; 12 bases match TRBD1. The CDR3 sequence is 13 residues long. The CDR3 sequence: CASRGQGAEKLFF. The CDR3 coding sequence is TGCGCCAGCAGGGGACAGGGGGCTGAAAAACTGTTTTTT.

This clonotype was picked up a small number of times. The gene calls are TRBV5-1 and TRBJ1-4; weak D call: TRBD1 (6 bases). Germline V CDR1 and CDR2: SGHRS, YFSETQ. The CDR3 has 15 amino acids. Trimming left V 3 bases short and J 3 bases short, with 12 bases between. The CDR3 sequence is CASSSMTGPNEKLFF. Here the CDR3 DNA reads TGCGCCAGCAGCTCGATGACAGGCCCTAATGAAAAACTGTTTTTT.

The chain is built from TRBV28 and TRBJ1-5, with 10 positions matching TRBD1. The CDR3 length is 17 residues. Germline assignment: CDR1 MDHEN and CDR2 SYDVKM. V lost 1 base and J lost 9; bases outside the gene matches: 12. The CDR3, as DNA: TGTGCCAGCAGTTTATTTCTCGGGACAGGGGTCAGTCGGCCCCAGCATTTT. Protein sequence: CASSLFLGTGVSRPQHF.

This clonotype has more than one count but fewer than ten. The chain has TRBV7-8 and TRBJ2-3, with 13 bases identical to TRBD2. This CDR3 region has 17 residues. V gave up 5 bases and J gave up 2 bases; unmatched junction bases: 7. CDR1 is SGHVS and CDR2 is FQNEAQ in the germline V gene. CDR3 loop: CASSPRTSGSPTDTQYF. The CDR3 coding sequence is TGTGCCAGCAGCCCACGGACTAGCGGGAGTCCCACAGATACGCAGTATTTT. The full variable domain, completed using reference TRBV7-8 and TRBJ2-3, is GAGVSQSPRYKVAKRGQDVALRCDPISGHVSLFWYQQALGQGPEFLTYFQNEAQLDKSGLPSDRFFAERPEGSVSTLKIQRTQQEDSAVYLCASSPRTSGSPTDTQYFGPGTRLTVL.

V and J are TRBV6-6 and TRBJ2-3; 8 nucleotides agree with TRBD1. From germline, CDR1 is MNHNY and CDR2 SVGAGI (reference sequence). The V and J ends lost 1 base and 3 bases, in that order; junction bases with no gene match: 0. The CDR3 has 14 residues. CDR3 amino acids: CASSYYRGTDTQYF. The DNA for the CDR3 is TGTGCCAGCAGTTACTACAGGGGGACAGATACGCAGTATTTT.

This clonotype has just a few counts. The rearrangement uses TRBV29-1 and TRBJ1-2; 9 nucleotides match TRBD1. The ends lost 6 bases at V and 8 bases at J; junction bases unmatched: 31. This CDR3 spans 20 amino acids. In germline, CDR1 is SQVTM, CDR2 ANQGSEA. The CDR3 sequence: CSVDPPGQGRERGLYGGYTF. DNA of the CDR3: TGCAGCGTAGACCCCCCGGGACAGGGTAGGGAGCGTGGACTATACGGCGGCTACACCTTC.